The T cell receptor (beta chain) described here comes from a study of blood T cell repertoires in COVID-19. For the study at large: There were acute and convalescent COVID-19 samples, and they came from the United States, Italy and Spain. T cells, B-cell-depleted T cells, or PBMCs provided the cDNA or gDNA that served as material.

Authors' methods: Amplification with reference gene primers provided the estimates of nucleated cell counts. Assay used: immunoSEQ multiplex PCR; TCRdb lists only in-frame clones, some missing. V and J calls and clone size are those listed in that table; D and trimming were worked out from the DNA. In the table there are fewer than 250,000 clones, around 90% of which are singletons. Source material: peripheral blood. The receptor was isolated from a man aged 60 to 75 with acute or convalescent COVID-19.

This chain's CDR3 is CASTLLAGGTDTQYF. CDR3 in DNA: TGCGCCAGCACCCTACTAGCGGGCGGCACAGATACGCAGTATTTT. The chain couples TRBV5-1 to TRBJ2-3; 9 bases line up with TRBD2. V dropped 6 bases and J dropped 1; count of bases not matched to a gene: 6. The germline gives CDR1 SGHRS, CDR2 YFSETQ. There are 15 residues in the CDR3. Full variable domain (missing parts from reference TRBV5-1 and TRBJ2-3): KAGVTQTPRYLIKTRGQQVTLSCSPISGHRSVSWYQQTPGQGLQFLFEYFSETQRNKGNFPGRFSGRQFSNSRSEMNVSTLELGDSALYLCASTLLAGGTDTQYFGPGTRLTVL.